This entry describes one T cell receptor (beta chain). The antigen is undetermined. This record comes from a study of radiotherapy plus CTLA-4 blockade in lung cancer. The CDR3 consists of 14 residues. Broader study findings: Interferon-beta, together with early blood T cell clone dynamics, reportedly best predicted response.

Clones were read by immunoSEQ multiplex PCR, and TCRdb kept only the in-frame ones, dropping some. The sample lists roughly 50,000 clones, roughly four fifths occurring once. The input for sequencing was peripheral blood, taken from a patient treated with radiotherapy plus ipilimumab. V usage is TRBV21-1 and J usage is TRBJ2-7; the table names TRBD1, a call not compared with the DNA. TRBV21-1 is a documented pseudogene. The source is a human donor with non-small cell lung cancer whose response to radiotherapy plus ipilimumab could not be evaluated. CDR3 coding DNA: TGTGCCAGCAGCAAAGATGACAGCTCCTACGAGCAGTACTTC. Its translation: CASSKDDSSYEQYF.